A selection of T cell receptor beta chains follows, all from one sample in a study of OX40 agonist ivuxolimab in advanced cancers. Sequenced by immunoSEQ multiplex PCR; TCRdb stores in-frame clones only, minus some. The sample yields about 60,000 clones, about 91% seen once. The material was CD4+ or CD8+ T cells sorted from blood, obtained in a trial of the OX40 agonist ivuxolimab. The receptors stem from an adult with an advanced solid tumor such as melanoma, head and neck, liver or kidney cancer. The CDR3 runs from the conserved cysteine through the conserved F or W. D genes are given only for firm matches. Not every row has a clone size; where given, it reads once, few, many or a size class.

V gene: TRBV6-5; D gene: TRBD1; clone size: -; CDR3 length: 14; J gene: TRBJ1-1; CDR3 DNA: TGTGCCAGCAGTTACCAGGGACAGTCCACTGAAGCTTTCTTT; CDR3 protein: CASSYQGQSTEAFF
V gene: TRBV15; D gene: TRBD1; clone size: -; CDR3 length: 16; J gene: TRBJ2-7; CDR3 DNA: TGTGCCACCAGCAGAAATCCTGGACAGGGAATCTACGAGCAGTACTTC; CDR3 protein: CATSRNPGQGIYEQYF
V gene: TRBV28; D gene: TRBD1; clone size: -; CDR3 length: 15; J gene: TRBJ1-5; CDR3 DNA: TGTGCCAGCAGTCCCCAGGGACAGGGTGATCAGCCCCAGCATTTT; CDR3 protein: CASSPQGQGDQPQHF
V gene: TRBV4-3; D gene: TRBD2; clone size: -; CDR3 length: 18; J gene: TRBJ2-2; CDR3 DNA: TGCGCCAGCAGCCAAGGGATACTAGCGGAGACGAACACCGGGGAGCTGTTTTTT; CDR3 protein: CASSQGILAETNTGELFF
V gene: TRBV2; D gene: -; clone size: -; CDR3 length: 13; J gene: TRBJ1-1; CDR3 DNA: TGTGCCAGCTCAAATCAAGGGAACACTGAAGCTTTCTTT; CDR3 protein: CASSNQGNTEAFF
V gene: TRBV2; D gene: -; clone size: -; CDR3 length: 12; J gene: TRBJ2-7; CDR3 DNA: TGTGCCAGCAGTGAACAGAGCTACGAGCAGTACTTC; CDR3 protein: CASSEQSYEQYF
V gene: TRBV27; D gene: -; clone size: once; CDR3 length: 14; J gene: TRBJ2-7; CDR3 DNA: TGTGCCAGCAGTACAGAGCGGAGCTCCTACGAGCAGTACTTC; CDR3 protein: CASSTERSSYEQYF
V gene: TRBV14; D gene: TRBD1; clone size: -; CDR3 length: 14; J gene: TRBJ1-1; CDR3 DNA: TGTGCCAGCAGCTACAGGGGCGGTATCACTGAAGCTTTCTTT; CDR3 protein: CASSYRGGITEAFF
V gene: TRBV28; D gene: TRBD1; clone size: -; CDR3 length: 14; J gene: TRBJ1-5; CDR3 DNA: TGTGCCAGCAGTTTATCGCAGGGGGGGTGGCCCCAGCATTTT; CDR3 protein: CASSLSQGGWPQHF
V gene: TRBV7-6; D gene: -; clone size: -; CDR3 length: 12; J gene: TRBJ2-2; CDR3 DNA: TGTGCCAGCAGACAGGGCGCCGGGGAGCTGTTTTTT; CDR3 protein: CASRQGAGELFF
V gene: TRBV28; D gene: -; clone size: -; CDR3 length: 17; J gene: TRBJ2-6; CDR3 DNA: TGTGCCAGCAGTCCATGGCTTCTAAACTCTGGGGCCAACGTCCTGACTTTC; CDR3 protein: CASSPWLLNSGANVLTF
V gene: TRBV28; D gene: -; clone size: -; CDR3 length: 12; J gene: TRBJ1-2; CDR3 DNA: TGTGCCACAACAGTCGGGAGCCCTGGCTACACCTTC; CDR3 protein: CATTVGSPGYTF
V gene: TRBV14; D gene: TRBD2; clone size: -; CDR3 length: 15; J gene: TRBJ2-7; CDR3 DNA: TGTGCCAGCAGCCTTCGACTAGCGGGAGTGGGCGAGCAGTACTTC; CDR3 protein: CASSLRLAGVGEQYF
V gene: TRBV27; D gene: -; clone size: -; CDR3 length: 15; J gene: TRBJ1-3; CDR3 DNA: TGTGCCAGCAGTCGTCAGGGTCTTCCGGGAAACACCATATATTTT; CDR3 protein: CASSRQGLPGNTIYF
V gene: TRBV28; D gene: TRBD2; clone size: -; CDR3 length: 17; J gene: TRBJ2-6; CDR3 DNA: TGTGCCAGCAAGGCGGGAGGACTTAGCTCTGGGGCCAACGTCCTGACTTTC; CDR3 protein: CASKAGGLSSGANVLTF
V gene: TRBV2; D gene: TRBD1; clone size: few; CDR3 length: 14; J gene: TRBJ2-3; CDR3 DNA: TGTGCCAGCAGGACCGGGACAGGGGCAGATACGCAGTATTTT; CDR3 protein: CASRTGTGADTQYF
V gene: TRBV4-1; D gene: -; clone size: -; CDR3 length: 14; J gene: TRBJ2-5; CDR3 DNA: TGCGCCAGCAGCCGATCAACGTACCAAGAGACCCAGTACTTC; CDR3 protein: CASSRSTYQETQYF
V gene: TRBV30; D gene: -; clone size: -; CDR3 length: 15; J gene: TRBJ1-6; CDR3 DNA: TGTGCCTGGATCCGACGGGGGACACCGGATTCACCCCTCCACTTT; CDR3 protein: CAWIRRGTPDSPLHF
V gene: TRBV4-2; D gene: -; clone size: -; CDR3 length: 15; J gene: TRBJ2-1; CDR3 DNA: TGTGCCAGCAGCCAGGACGTGGCGCCTTACAATGAGCAGTTCTTC; CDR3 protein: CASSQDVAPYNEQFF
V gene: TRBV28; D gene: TRBD2; clone size: -; CDR3 length: 15; J gene: TRBJ2-1; CDR3 DNA: TGTGCCAGCAGGATGACGACTAGCGGTTACAATGAGCAGTTCTTC; CDR3 protein: CASRMTTSGYNEQFF
V gene: TRBV5-1; D gene: TRBD2; clone size: -; CDR3 length: 16; J gene: TRBJ2-2; CDR3 DNA: TGCGCCAGCAGCTTGGCCACTAGCGGGAACACCGGGGAGCTGTTTTTT; CDR3 protein: CASSLATSGNTGELFF
V gene: TRBV10-1; D gene: TRBD1; clone size: -; CDR3 length: 13; J gene: TRBJ1-4; CDR3 DNA: TGCGCCAGCCAGGACAGGTTAAATGAAAAACTGTTTTTT; CDR3 protein: CASQDRLNEKLFF
V gene: TRBV6-5; D gene: -; clone size: -; CDR3 length: 12; J gene: TRBJ2-1; CDR3 DNA: TGTGCCAGCAGTTCCCAGGGGGGTGAGCAGTTCTTC; CDR3 protein: CASSSQGGEQFF
V gene: TRBV4-3; D gene: -; clone size: -; CDR3 length: 15; J gene: TRBJ2-2; CDR3 DNA: TGCGCCAGCAGCCAAGAGCCAGGGGTCACCGGGGAGCTGTTTTTT; CDR3 protein: CASSQEPGVTGELFF